The 29 T cell receptor beta chains below come from one sample, sequenced in a study of T-cell memory formation after mild COVID-19 (dated by TCRdb to the early 2020s). Library creation used 5' RACE. Sequencing took place on an Illumina NovaSeq 6000. TCRdb reanalyzed the raw reads on its own, using fastp at Q25 for trimming and MiXCR for clone calling, and kept in-frame beta chains. Rows with one shared CDR3 protein collapse into an entry with the most common genes and DNA. Here the sample has approximately 210,000 distinct CDR3 sequences; 8% to 11% occur a single time. The top ten clones comprise approximately 3% of the sample. Sequences were obtained from PBMCs or a T cell subset sorted from them (not recorded which). These TCRs come from a man between 18 and 35 years old who had mild COVID-19 (a few samples of this study predate the infection). The sample titles of this study are shuffled in the database, so cell type and time point are left out; the donor was told from shared clones.

The chain uses TRBV7-2 and TRBJ1-2, with D perhaps TRBD1 (6 bases). V was shortened by 0 bases and J by 2 bases, with 10 bases between the two germline ends. CDR1 SGHTA and CDR2 FQGNSA come from the germline V gene. The CDR3 runs to 15 residues. Here the CDR3 DNA reads TGTGCCAGCAGCTTAGCTCGGGGGCTGAACTATGGCTACACCTTC. It yields the protein CASSLARGLNYGYTF.

The V call is TRBV24-1, the J call TRBJ1-2, with D tentatively TRBD1 (5 bases). Germline loops: CDR1 KGHDR, CDR2 SFDVKD. Trimming removed 5 bases at V and 4 bases at J, with 7 bases between. The CDR3 extends over 12 amino acids. CDR3 DNA sequence: TGTGCCACCAGTGGGGGGTCCTATGGCTACACCTTC. Translated: CATSGGSYGYTF.

This clonotype was detected a few times. The chain uses TRBV28 and TRBJ1-2; D is unresolved. V was shortened by 6 bases and J by 7 bases, with 18 bases between the two germline ends. This CDR3 has 14 residues. CDR1 and CDR2 from the germline V gene are MDHEN and SYDVKM. The DNA for the CDR3 is TGTGCCAGCAGACTTAGTCGGGGAGCCCTTGGCTACACCTTC. This sequence encodes CASRLSRGALGYTF.

This clonotype has only a few counts. The chain uses TRBV5-1 and TRBJ1-1, with TRBD1 matching 7 bases. V gave up 2 bases and J gave up 5 bases; unmatched junction bases: 6. CDR1 and CDR2 from the germline V gene are SGHRS and YFSETQ. CDR3 size: 14 residues. CDR3 protein: CASSFDRALTEAFF. In DNA, the CDR3 is TGCGCCAGCAGCTTCGACAGGGCTTTGACTGAAGCTTTCTTT.

This clonotype turned up a few times. The rearrangement joins TRBV5-1 to TRBJ1-1; D might be TRBD1 (5 bases). This CDR3 contains 15 residues. CDR1 is SGHRS and CDR2 is YFSETQ in the germline V gene. The V and J ends lost 4 bases and 0 bases respectively, with 13 bases between them. CDR3: CASSPWGDLNTEAFF. Here the CDR3 DNA reads TGCGCCAGCAGCCCCTGGGGGGACCTGAACACTGAAGCTTTCTTT.

V usage is TRBV3-1 and J usage is TRBJ2-1, with 7 bases that match TRBD2. The V gene end was trimmed by 3 bases and the J gene end by 1 base; junction bases not matched to a gene: 6. The length of the CDR3 is 16 residues. The germline V gene encodes CDR1 LGHDT and CDR2 YNNKEL (reference sequence). The CDR3 is CASSHWTSPSYNEQFF. The CDR3 nucleotides read TGTGCCAGCAGCCACTGGACTAGTCCATCCTACAATGAGCAGTTCTTC.

The chain couples TRBV12-3 or TRBV12-4 to TRBJ1-4; D not resolved. CDR3 length: 14 amino acids. V lost 7 bases and J lost 0, with 9 bases in between. Here the CDR3 DNA reads TGTGCCAGCACCCTCCGTGCAACTAATGAAAAACTGTTTTTT. It translates to CASTLRATNEKLFF.

This chain connects TRBV10-3 to TRBJ2-5; 8 bases are shared with TRBD1. V lost 10 bases and J lost 4; bases outside the gene matches: 8. Per the germline V gene, CDR1 is ENHRY and CDR2 is SYGVKD. This CDR3 is built from 13 residues. CDR3 amino acids: CATYHTGGETQYF. The CDR3 nucleotides read TGTGCCACGTACCATACAGGGGGAGAGACCCAGTACTTC.

Worth noting for this clonotype: This may arise from a read error, as a much more abundant clone is one base away. V and J are TRBV20-1 and TRBJ2-3; 11 bases align to TRBD1. The end of the DNA is better explained by TRBJ1-5, so the J call may be wrong. Germline V lookup: CDR1 DFQATT, CDR2 SNEGSKA (reference sequence). CDR3 length: 16 residues. The CDR3 DNA follows: TGCAGTGCTAGAAAGGGCGGACAGGGGGCGAAAGATACGCAGCATTTT. Translating gives CSARKGGQGAKDTQHF.

The table lists this clonotype with a few counts. The chain combines TRBV27 with TRBJ2-7, with unresolved D. Trimming took 9 bases from V and 7 from J, leaving 13 bases between them. Germline V gene lookup returns CDR1 MNHEY and CDR2 SMNVEV (reference sequence). This CDR3 is built from 11 residues. The CDR3 DNA reads as TGTGCCAGTGAACCGCAAGGGGAGCAGTACGTC. This codes for CASEPQGEQYV.

This clonotype was recorded at least ten times. The J gene is TRBJ2-3, the V gene TRBV6-6, with a tentative D call TRBD1 (5 bases). Germline assignment: CDR1 MNHNY and CDR2 SVGAGI (reference sequence). V was shortened by 6 bases and J by 0 bases, with 10 bases between the two germline ends. The CDR3 consists of 14 residues. CDR3 loop: CASRDRLSTDTQYF. CDR3 nucleotide sequence: TGTGCCAGCAGAGACAGATTAAGCACAGATACGCAGTATTTT.

The V call is TRBV7-9, the J call TRBJ2-7; D ambiguous. This CDR3 comprises 10 residues. Germline-derived CDR1 and CDR2 are SEHNR and FQNEAQ (reference sequence). CDR3 region: CASSLGKTHV. CDR3 in DNA: TGTGCCAGCAGCTTAGGGAAGACACACGTC.

V gene TRBV18 combines with J gene TRBJ2-7, with TRBD1 identical over 10 bases. The CDR3 extends over 15 amino acids. The germline V gene has CDR1 KGHSH and CDR2 LQKENI. The V gene end was trimmed by 4 bases and the J gene end by 5 bases; junction bases not matched to a gene: 8. This CDR3 reads CASSRPGTGVDEQYF. CDR3 nucleotide sequence: TGTGCCAGCTCACGACCTGGGACAGGGGTGGACGAGCAGTACTTC.

CDR3: CASRSGGANYGYTF. CDR3 nucleotide sequence: TGTGCCAGCAGGTCAGGGGGGGCTAACTATGGCTACACCTTC. This sequence joins TRBV28 and TRBJ1-2; 7 bases align to TRBD1. The V gene end was trimmed by 6 bases and the J gene end by 0 bases; junction bases not matched to a gene: 4. This CDR3 has 14 residues. CDR1 and CDR2 from the germline V gene are MDHEN and SYDVKM.

On this clonotype itself: One end of the junction varies from germline; a read error may be responsible. This sequence joins TRBV6-5 and TRBJ2-1, with D unclear. This CDR3 comprises 13 residues. The germline CDR1 and CDR2 sequences are MNHEY and SVGAGI. CDR3: CAISYSRQAEQFF. The DNA for the CDR3 is TGTGCCATCAGTTACTCTCGGCAGGCCGAGCAGTTCTTC.

In this sample, this clonotype turned up many times. The chain employs TRBV29-1 and TRBJ1-4, with D perhaps TRBD1 (6 bases). Trimming took 7 bases from V and 2 from J, leaving 14 bases between them. Germline loops: CDR1 SQVTM, CDR2 ANQGSEA. The CDR3 consists of 14 residues. CDR3 nucleotides: TGCAGCGGTACCCTGCAGGGGACTAATGAAAAACTGTTTTTT. Protein sequence: CSGTLQGTNEKLFF.

This chain links TRBV9 with TRBJ2-5; D uncertain. V shed 3 bases and J shed 4 bases, with 19 bases lying between them. CDR1 SGDLS and CDR2 YYNGEE come from the germline V gene. The CDR3 loop spans 16 amino acids. Here the CDR3 DNA reads TGTGCCAGCAGCGACCCTCGAACTATCTCGGGAGAGACCCAGTACTTC. This codes for CASSDPRTISGETQYF.

In its sample, this clonotype was seen a few times. The chain uses TRBV30 and TRBJ1-1; 10 bases fit TRBD1. The V gene end was trimmed by 5 bases and the J gene end by 0 bases; junction bases not matched to a gene: 0. Germline V CDR1 and CDR2: GTSNPN, SVGIG (reference sequence). The CDR3 totals 13 residues. CDR3 residues: CAWDRGLNTEAFF. CDR3 coding DNA: TGTGCCTGGGACAGGGGGCTGAACACTGAAGCTTTCTTT.

The chain couples TRBV20-1 to TRBJ2-1, with D unresolved. Germline V gene sequence: CDR1 DFQATT, CDR2 SNEGSKA (reference sequence). The V and J ends lost 3 bases and 4 bases respectively, with 10 bases between them. This CDR3 has 13 residues. CDR3 protein: CSASPGQYNEQFF. The CDR3 DNA follows: TGCAGTGCTAGCCCCGGGCAGTACAATGAGCAGTTCTTC.

In this sample, this clonotype turned up a few times. DNA of the CDR3: TGCGCCAGCAGCTTGGTTCTGGAAAACACTGAAGCTTTCTTT. Its protein product is CASSLVLENTEAFF. The chain is built from TRBV5-1 and TRBJ1-1; D is unresolved. Per the germline V gene, CDR1 is SGHRS and CDR2 is YFSETQ. This CDR3 spans 14 amino acids. The V and J ends lost 0 bases and 2 bases respectively, with 8 bases between them.

The chain is built from TRBV20-1 and TRBJ2-7; possible D gene TRBD2, 6 bases. This CDR3 spans 14 amino acids. Germline CDR1 DFQATT, CDR2 SNEGSKA (reference sequence). The V gene lost 4 bases and the J gene lost 5 bases, with 18 bases spanning the gap. The CDR3 is CSAIKHSTRNEQYF. CDR3 coding DNA: TGCAGTGCTATAAAGCACTCGACTAGAAACGAGCAGTACTTC.

In its sample, this clonotype was seen a few times. V and J are TRBV12-3 or TRBV12-4 and TRBJ2-5; D may be TRBD1 (6 bases). The CDR3 sequence is 14 residues long. Trimming removed 5 bases at V and 4 bases at J, with 14 bases between. The CDR3 region is CASSHTGTTETQYF. CDR3 sequence (DNA): TGTGCCAGCAGTCATACAGGGACAACAGAGACCCAGTACTTC.

The sample holds one count of this clonotype. The rearrangement uses TRBV3-1 and TRBJ2-1, with 12 bases aligning to TRBD2. V lost 3 bases to trimming and J lost 9 bases; unmatched junction nucleotides: 3. The CDR3 extends over 14 amino acids. Germline-derived CDR1 and CDR2 are LGHDT and YNNKEL (reference sequence). The CDR3 bases are TGTGCCAGCAGCCACCTAGCGGGGGGGCCTGAGCAGTTCTTC. The encoded protein is CASSHLAGGPEQFF.

This chain joins TRBV5-1 and TRBJ2-2; tentatively, D is TRBD2 (6 bases). The CDR3 sequence is 15 residues long. Germline lookup yields CDR1 SGHRS and CDR2 YFSETQ. Trimming left V 1 base short and J 4 bases short, with 11 bases between. In DNA form, the CDR3 reads TGCGCCAGCAGCTTGCAGACGGGGGTCACCGGGGAGCTGTTTTTT. Translating gives CASSLQTGVTGELFF.

V gene TRBV11-2 combines with J gene TRBJ2-7; D is perhaps TRBD2 (6 bases). The CDR3 loop spans 14 amino acids. The V gene lost 3 bases and the J gene lost 6 bases, with 15 bases spanning the gap. Per germline, CDR1 SGHAT and CDR2 FQNNGV. CDR3 sequence: CASSFGRTAFEQYV. For the CDR3, the DNA is TGTGCCAGCAGCTTTGGGAGGACCGCCTTCGAGCAGTACGTC.

This chain links TRBV2 with TRBJ2-5; 8 bases are shared with TRBD2. Germline-derived CDR1 and CDR2 are SNHLY and FYNNEI. CDR3 length equals 15 residues. The V segment lost 2 bases and the J segment 2 bases; nucleotides outside the gene matches: 4. CDR3 residues: CASSERRGAQETQYF. The DNA for the CDR3 is TGTGCCAGCAGTGAAAGGCGGGGGGCGCAAGAGACCCAGTACTTC.

This clonotype was counted a few times. The chain combines TRBV7-9 with TRBJ2-2; 8 nucleotides line up with TRBD2. Germline V gene sequence: CDR1 SEHNR, CDR2 FQNEAQ (reference sequence). This CDR3 spans 14 amino acids. The V and J ends lost 5 bases and 7 bases, in that order; junction bases with no gene match: 6. The chain's CDR3 is CASSQRLAIGELFF. As DNA, the CDR3 is TGTGCCAGCAGCCAAAGACTAGCGATCGGGGAGCTGTTTTTT.

This chain uses TRBV20-1 with TRBJ1-1; D is perhaps TRBD1 (5 bases). The CDR3 has 12 residues. Germline CDR1 DFQATT, CDR2 SNEGSKA (reference sequence). The CDR3 DNA reads as TGCACCTCGTCGGGGGGGAACACTGAAGCTTTCTTT. Amino acid sequence: CTSSGGNTEAFF.

V and J are TRBV30 and TRBJ1-1; 10 bases agree with TRBD1. The germline V gene has CDR1 GTSNPN and CDR2 SVGIG (reference sequence). The CDR3 has 15 amino acids. J was trimmed by 5 bases and V by 3 bases; bases with no gene match: 9. Here the CDR3 DNA reads TGTGCCTGGAGGGGACCCGGGACAGGGGAAACTGAAGCTTTCTTT. It specifies CAWRGPGTGETEAFF. Variable domain in full (rest from reference TRBV30 and TRBJ1-1): SQTIHQWPATLVQPVGSPLSLECTVEGTSNPNLYWYRQAAGRGLQLLFYSVGIGQISSEVPQNLSASRPQDRQFILSSKKLLLSDSGFYLCAWRGPGTGETEAFFGQGTRLTVV.